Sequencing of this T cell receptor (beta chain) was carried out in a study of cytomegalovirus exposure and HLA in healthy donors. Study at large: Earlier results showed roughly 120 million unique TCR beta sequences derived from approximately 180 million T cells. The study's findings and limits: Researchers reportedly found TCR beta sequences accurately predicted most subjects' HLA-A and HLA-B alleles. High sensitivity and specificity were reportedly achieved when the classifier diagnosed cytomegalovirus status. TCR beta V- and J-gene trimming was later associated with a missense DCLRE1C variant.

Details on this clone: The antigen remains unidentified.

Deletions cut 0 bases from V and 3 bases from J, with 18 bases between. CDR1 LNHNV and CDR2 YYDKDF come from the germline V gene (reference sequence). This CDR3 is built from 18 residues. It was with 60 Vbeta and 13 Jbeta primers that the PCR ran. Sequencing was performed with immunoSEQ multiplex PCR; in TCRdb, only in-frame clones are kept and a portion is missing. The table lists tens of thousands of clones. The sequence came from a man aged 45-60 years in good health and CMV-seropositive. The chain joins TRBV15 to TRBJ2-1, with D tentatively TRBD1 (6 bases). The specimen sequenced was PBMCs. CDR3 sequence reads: CATSRDLAQGPFYNEQFF. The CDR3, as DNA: TGTGCCACCAGCAGAGATCTGGCACAGGGCCCCTTCTACAATGAGCAGTTCTTC.